The clone carrying this T cell receptor (beta chain) came up a few times. Antigen specificity is unknown. The CDR3 runs 14 residues. The V segment lost 5 bases and the J segment 3 bases; nucleotides outside the gene matches: 6. The source of the sample is a study of T cell repertoires in cytomegalovirus infection. On the study more broadly: CMV epitopes, recently identified HLA-C-restricted and well-studied HLA-B-restricted, were used. An indication of both CMV infection and matching HLA type came from public TCR beta signatures. Overall study results and limits: HLA-C-restricted CMV clonotypes gave the most frequent clonotype in two of eight donors. Of the TCR beta families, the public ones yielded a cumulative frequency that identified carriers of CMV plus the relevant HLA.

MiXCR, applied by TCRdb to the reads, yields one record per CDR3 protein. The sample consists of 340,000 or so distinct CDR3 sequences, 25% of them appearing once. The TCR sequence derives from a human donor in good health (CMV status not recorded). Some clones in this sample may be carry-over from other donors' samples. The input for sequencing was cultured PBMCs, taken from culture after CMV antigen stimulation. The V gene is TRBV12-3 or TRBV12-4, the J gene TRBJ2-7; TRBD1 agrees at 8 bases. The CDR3 nucleotides read TGTGCCAGCAGTCTCAGGGGGCCGAACTACGAGCAGTACGTC. Translating it yields CASSLRGPNYEQYV.